This TCR beta chain was recorded in a study of cytomegalovirus exposure and HLA in healthy donors. To note about this clone: The antigen is not known.

The PCR made use of 60 Vbeta and 13 Jbeta primers. Sequenced by immunoSEQ multiplex PCR; TCRdb stores in-frame clones only, minus some. The data show approximately 150,000 clones, with 75% to 90% seen just once and around 2.3% held by the top ten. CDR1 and CDR2 (germline): SGHNT, YYREEE (reference sequence). CDR3 length: 15 amino acids. The V and J ends lost 0 bases and 2 bases respectively, with 9 bases between them. Overall study results and limits: Later on, an analysis tied approximately 17,000 TCR beta sequences to HLA alleles at 0.05 false discovery rate.

V and J are TRBV5-4 and TRBJ2-1, with no clear D. Sequencing was carried out using PBMCs. The receptor was isolated from a male donor in good health and CMV-seronegative. The CDR3 spells CASSLALLPYNEQFF. DNA for the CDR3: TGTGCCAGCAGCTTGGCTCTACTGCCCTACAATGAGCAGTTCTTC.